Shown below are 6 T cell receptor beta chains from a single sample sequenced in a study of blood T cell repertoires in COVID-19. Data came from immunoSEQ multiplex PCR; TCRdb stores just in-frame clones and leaves some out. The profile shows under 200,000 clones, roughly 87% of them singletons. The material sequenced was PBMCs or T cells enriched from blood (not recorded which). The receptors come from a woman between 50 and 59 years old who had recovered from COVID-19.

This chain connects TRBV5-1 to TRBJ2-7; 10 bases map to TRBD2. The germline gives CDR1 SGHRS, CDR2 YFSETQ. The CDR3 is 16 residues long. Trimming removed 4 bases from V and 2 bases from J; junction bases left unmatched: 9. The CDR3 nucleotides are TGCGCCAGCAGCCCGGGTGGACTAGCGGCGACCTACGAGCAGTACTTC. Translated, it gives CASSPGGLAATYEQYF.

The V gene is TRBV30, the J gene TRBJ1-6, with a possible D match to TRBD1 (6 bases). V was cut by 4 bases and J by 10 bases, with 17 bases left in between. CDR1 GTSNPN and CDR2 SVGIG come from the germline V gene (reference sequence). There are 14 residues in the CDR3. DNA for the CDR3: TGTGCCTGGATGACAGGTCGGTCGTACTCACCCCTCCACTTT. Its protein is CAWMTGRSYSPLHF.

The V call is TRBV7-2, the J call TRBJ2-5; TRBD1 matches 10 bases. Germline V lookup: CDR1 SGHTA, CDR2 FQGNSA. The junction had 0 bases not matched to a gene; V was cut back by 4 bases and J by 4 bases. The CDR3 covers 13 residues. CDR3 loop: CASSWDRGETQYF. Here the CDR3 DNA reads TGTGCCAGCAGCTGGGACAGGGGAGAGACCCAGTACTTC.

The chain links TRBV19 to TRBJ2-7, with D uncertain. V lost 3 bases, J lost 0 bases, and 15 bases lay in between. Germline-derived CDR1 and CDR2 are LNHDA and SQIVND (reference sequence). This CDR3 is 16 amino acids long. The DNA of the CDR3 is TGTGCCAGTAGTATCGGTCGGTCCGCATTCTCCTACGAGCAGTACTTC. Encoded protein: CASSIGRSAFSYEQYF.

This chain joins TRBV7-2 and TRBJ1-2; D gene ambiguous. Germline V lookup: CDR1 SGHTA, CDR2 FQGNSA. CDR3 length equals 13 residues. V was shortened by 1 base and J by 7 bases, with 10 bases between the two germline ends. The CDR3 DNA reads as TGTGCCAGCAGCTTAGACCCTAGCGCTGGCTACACCTTC. Its translation is CASSLDPSAGYTF.

The CDR3 spells CATSDFLQGAETQYF. The CDR3 coding sequence is TGTGCCACCAGTGATTTCCTACAGGGGGCAGAGACCCAGTACTTC. The rearrangement links TRBV24-1 to TRBJ2-5; the match to TRBD1 covers 9 bases. V was pared by 1 base and J by 4 bases, with 3 bases of the junction left unmatched. In germline, CDR1 is KGHDR, CDR2 SFDVKD. This CDR3 is built from 15 residues.